What follows are 11 T cell receptor beta chains derived from one specimen sequenced in a study of blood T cell repertoires in COVID-19 (dated by TCRdb to about 2020). Libraries came from the immunoSEQ multiplex PCR assay. TCRdb re-hosts the immuneACCESS table, in-frame sequences only. Its copies lack some clones; in the studies checked, an unresolved V gene accounts for under half of them, and the cause for the rest is not known. Across this sample there are about 230,000 clones, with over 70% seen only once. The ten most abundant clones make up roughly 7.9% of the sample. The sequenced sample consisted of peripheral blood. These receptors were collected from a woman aged 80 or over with acute or convalescent COVID-19.

The chain links TRBV11-3 to TRBJ2-2; 11 nucleotides agree with TRBD2. CDR1 and CDR2 from the germline V gene are SGHNT and YENEEA. The CDR3 consists of 18 residues. Trimming at V came to 5 bases and at J to 8 bases, leaving 16 bases not matched to a gene. The CDR3 loop is CASSRITSGSLDPGELFF. The DNA for the CDR3 is TGTGCCAGCAGCCGTATTACTAGCGGGAGTCTAGACCCGGGGGAGCTGTTTTTT.

J is TRBJ1-2 and V is TRBV29-1, with 7 bases fitting TRBD1. The J segment lost 5 bases and the V segment lost 3 bases, leaving 9 bases of the junction unmatched. The CDR3 contains 14 residues. The V gene's germline CDR1 is SQVTM and CDR2 ANQGSEA. CDR3 in DNA: TGCAGCGTTGAGGTAGGGGGCCGTCAATATGGCTACACCTTC. Translated: CSVEVGGRQYGYTF.

The gene calls are TRBV10-3 and TRBJ1-5; D is unclear. This CDR3 has 12 amino acids. Germline loops: CDR1 ENHRY, CDR2 SYGVKD. Trimming shortened V by 6 bases and J by 8 bases, and 11 bases separated the two germline ends. CDR3 in amino acids: CAISPEGKPQHF. For the CDR3, the DNA is TGTGCCATCAGCCCGGAGGGAAAGCCCCAGCATTTT.

This chain connects TRBV6-5 to TRBJ1-1, with a possible D match to TRBD1 (5 bases). Trimming cost V 7 bases and J 0 bases, with 15 bases left between them. The CDR3 has 15 amino acids. CDR1 is MNHEY, CDR2 SVGAGI, per germline. CDR3 DNA sequence: TGTGCCAGCACCAAAGAGGCAGGGCTGAACACTGAAGCTTTCTTT. Protein: CASTKEAGLNTEAFF.

V and J are TRBV6-4 and TRBJ2-7; no clear D. The CDR3 sequence is 10 residues long. V was pared by 3 bases and J by 6 bases, with 3 bases between. CDR1 and CDR2 (germline): MRHNA, SNTAGT. CDR3 coding DNA: TGTGCCAGCAGTGAACTCGAGCAGTACTTC. It encodes CASSELEQYF.

The sample holds one count of this clone. The V gene is TRBV6-5, the J gene TRBJ1-4, with 9 bases that match TRBD1. Germline lookup yields CDR1 MNHEY and CDR2 SVGAGI. This CDR3 comprises 15 residues. V lost 5 bases to trimming and J lost 5 bases; unmatched junction nucleotides: 6. DNA of the CDR3: TGTGCCAGCAGTCGGGGGACAGGGCGAAATGAAAAACTGTTTTTT. It is translated as CASSRGTGRNEKLFF.

This clone was seen a handful of times. Other DNA variants within this sample encode the same CDR3. The J gene is TRBJ2-7, the V gene TRBV4-1; 10 bases fit TRBD2. V lost 2 bases and J lost 2; bases outside the gene matches: 6. The germline CDR1 and CDR2 sequences are MGHRA and YSYEKL. The CDR3 is 16 amino acids. DNA of the CDR3: TGCGCCAGCAGCCAAAGGTTAGCGGGGGGAACCTACGAGCAGTACTTC. This codes for CASSQRLAGGTYEQYF.

The V gene is TRBV7-9, the J gene TRBJ1-4; D remains ambiguous. The germline V gene has CDR1 SEHNR and CDR2 FQNEAQ (reference sequence). The CDR3 length is 13 residues. V was trimmed by 1 base and J by 8 bases, leaving 8 bases between them. The CDR3 is CASSLDLEEKLFF. The DNA for the CDR3 is TGTGCCAGCAGCTTAGATTTGGAGGAAAAACTGTTTTTT.

The rearrangement joins TRBV3-1 (or the pseudogene TRBV3-2) to TRBJ1-2; 8 nucleotides match TRBD1. V trimming: 0 bases; J trimming: 3 bases; junction bases outside the gene matches: 9. Germline V gene data show CDR1 as LGHDT and CDR2 as YNNKEL (reference sequence). The CDR3 extends over 17 amino acids. CDR3 loop: CASSQDARGRFHYGYTF. CDR3 coding DNA: TGTGCCAGCAGCCAAGATGCCAGGGGGCGATTTCACTATGGCTACACCTTC.

The chain combines TRBV3-1 (or the pseudogene TRBV3-2) with TRBJ2-3; TRBD2 agrees at 12 bases. The length of the CDR3 is 23 residues. The junction had 23 bases not matched to a gene; V was cut back by 0 bases and J by 4 bases. Germline V lookup: CDR1 LGHDT, CDR2 YNNKEL (reference sequence). In nucleotides, the CDR3 is TGTGCCAGCAGCCAAGATTTGGGGGCGTTTGGTACTAGCGGGGGGATTTCAGCAGATACGCAGTATTTT. It encodes CASSQDLGAFGTSGGISADTQYF.

The chain carries TRBV3-1 (or the pseudogene TRBV3-2) and TRBJ1-6, with D tentatively TRBD1 (5 bases). The CDR3 sequence is 15 residues long. Trimming shortened V by 1 base and J by 7 bases, and 11 bases separated the two germline ends. Germline-derived CDR1 and CDR2 are LGHDT and YNNKEL (reference sequence). For the CDR3, the DNA is TGTGCCAGCAGCCAAGTCGGAACAGGAAATTCACCCCTCCACTTT. Translation gives CASSQVGTGNSPLHF.